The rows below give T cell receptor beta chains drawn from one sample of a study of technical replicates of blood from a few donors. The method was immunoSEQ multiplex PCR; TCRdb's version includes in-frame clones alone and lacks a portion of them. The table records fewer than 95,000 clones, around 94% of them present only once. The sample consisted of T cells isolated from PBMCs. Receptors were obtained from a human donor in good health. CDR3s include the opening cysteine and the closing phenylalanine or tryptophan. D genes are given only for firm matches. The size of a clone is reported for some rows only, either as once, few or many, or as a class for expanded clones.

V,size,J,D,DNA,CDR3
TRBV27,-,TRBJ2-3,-,TGTGCCAGCAGACAAACCCTCGGCGGGGGCAAGGCAGATACGCAGTATTTT,CASRQTLGGGKADTQYF
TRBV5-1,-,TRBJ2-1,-,TGCGCCAGCATGGCAGGGATCTACAATGAGCAGTTCTTC,CASMAGIYNEQFF
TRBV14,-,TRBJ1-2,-,TGTGCCAGCAGCCAAGATCTTCGGGGTGGCTACACCTTC,CASSQDLRGGYTF
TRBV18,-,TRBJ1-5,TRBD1,TGTGCCAGCTCACCCTCAAACAGGGGTAATCAGCCCCAGCATTTT,CASSPSNRGNQPQHF
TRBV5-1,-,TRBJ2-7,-,TGCGCCAGCAGCTTCAGTTTAACAGGTCTTGTCTACGAGCAGTACTTC,CASSFSLTGLVYEQYF
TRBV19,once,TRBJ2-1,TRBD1,TGTGCCAGTAGTCAGCCGGGCCAGGGGGCGAATGAGCAGTTCTTC,CASSQPGQGANEQFF
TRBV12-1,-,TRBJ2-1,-,TGTGCCATAGTTCCTCTAGCGGGAGGGCCGAATGAGCAGTTCTTC,CAIVPLAGGPNEQFF
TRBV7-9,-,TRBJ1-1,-,TGTGCCGGCAGGGGCCTGAACACTGAAGCTTTCTTT,CAGRGLNTEAFF
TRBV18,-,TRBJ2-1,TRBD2,TGTGCCAGCTCACCTTTTGCGGGAGTTTATTACAATGAGCAGTTCTTC,CASSPFAGVYYNEQFF
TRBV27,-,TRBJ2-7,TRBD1,TGTGCCAGCACCTCTCGCGCAGGGGGCTACTACGAGCAGTACTTC,CASTSRAGGYYEQYF
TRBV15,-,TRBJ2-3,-,TGTGCCACCAGCAGTGCCCGAGGTACGCAGTATTTT,CATSSARGTQYF
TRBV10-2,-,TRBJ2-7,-,TGCGCCAGCAGTGAGTCGGCGGGGCCGGGGGCCTACGAGCAGTACTTC,CASSESAGPGAYEQYF
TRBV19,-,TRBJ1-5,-,TGTGCCAGTAGTATTCCACAGGGTAGCAATCAGCCCCAGCATTTT,CASSIPQGSNQPQHF
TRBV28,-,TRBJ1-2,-,TGTGCCAGCAGGTACCAGGGTGGAGACTATGGCTACACCTTC,CASRYQGGDYGYTF
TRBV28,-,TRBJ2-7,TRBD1,TGTGCCAGCAGTCCCGGGACAGGGGGCTCCTACGAGCAGTACTTC,CASSPGTGGSYEQYF
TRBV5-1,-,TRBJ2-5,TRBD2,TGCGCCAGCAGCTTAAGCGGGGGCCAAGAGACCCAGTACTTC,CASSLSGGQETQYF
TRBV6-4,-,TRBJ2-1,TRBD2,TGTGCCAGCAGTGTTCTAGCGGCTGACTACAATGAGCAGTTCTTC,CASSVLAADYNEQFF
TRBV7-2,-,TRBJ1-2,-,TGTGCCAGCAGCCCCCACGGGAACAGCTTCTATGGCTACACCTTC,CASSPHGNSFYGYTF
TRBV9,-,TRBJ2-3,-,TGTGCCAGCAGCGTGGGTAACGGAGGCACAGATACGCAGTATTTT,CASSVGNGGTDTQYF
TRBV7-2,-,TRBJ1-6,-,TGTGCCAGCAGCTCCCGGTCCCTTAGTTCACCCCTCCACTTT,CASSSRSLSSPLHF
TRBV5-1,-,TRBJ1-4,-,TGCGCCAGCAGGGGAGACCCTCGCCATGAAAAACTGTTTTTT,CASRGDPRHEKLFF
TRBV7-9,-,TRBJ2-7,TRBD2,TGTGCCAGCAGCTCCGATGCCGGGAGGGTACCCTACGAGCAGTACTTC,CASSSDAGRVPYEQYF
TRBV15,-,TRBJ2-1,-,TGTGCCACCAGCAGATTTCCCCCCAAGGACAGTTCCTACAATGAGCAGTTCTTC,CATSRFPPKDSSYNEQFF
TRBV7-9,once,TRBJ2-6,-,TGTGCCAGCAGCTCCCCCTTAGTTGGGGCCAACGTCCTGACTTTC,CASSSPLVGANVLTF